Shown below are 22 T cell receptor beta chains from a single sample sequenced in a study of post-analysis software for immune sequencing data. Regarding the study as a whole: The study found TRBV5-6, TRBV5-1 and TRBV20-1 among roughly 5 TRBV segments more frequent in patients than controls.

The TCR beta cDNA libraries contained unique molecular identifiers. Via MiXCR, TCRdb re-called the PCR reads, giving one row per CDR3 protein. The sample records under 200,000 distinct CDR3 sequences, 29% being singletons. No antigen has been identified for these receptors. The sample taken for sequencing was blood. The receptors come from a girl under 18 with multiple sclerosis.

The chain joins TRBV12-3 or TRBV12-4 to TRBJ2-7; TRBD1 agrees at 7 bases. The DNA end favors TRBJ2-5, so the J call may be wrong. The CDR3 has 14 amino acids. The CDR3 sequence: CASSLEGGAETQYF. The CDR3, as DNA: TGTGCCAGCAGTTTAGAAGGGGGCGCTGAGACCCAGTACTTC.

The V gene is TRBV2, the J gene TRBJ2-3; D may be TRBD2 (5 bases). Trimming cost V 6 bases and J 0 bases, with 10 bases left between them. The CDR3 length is 14 residues. Germline V gene lookup returns CDR1 SNHLY and CDR2 FYNNEI. CDR3 coding DNA: TGTGCCAGCAGGGATAGGACTAGCACAGATACGCAGTATTTT. The encoded protein is CASRDRTSTDTQYF.

A remark on this clonotype: One end of the junction is discordant with germline, which a read error may explain. The chain uses TRBV28 and TRBJ1-5, with a possible D match to TRBD1 (6 bases). The CDR3 contains 16 residues. Germline loops: CDR1 MDHEN, CDR2 SYDVKM. CDR3 DNA sequence: TGTGCCAGCAGCCCACAGACAGGAGTTAGCAATCTGCCCCAGCATTTT. Its protein product is CASSPQTGVSNLPQHF. Based on the CDR3 plus reference TRBV28 and TRBJ1-5, the full variable domain is DVKVTQSSRYLVKRTGEKVFLECVQDMDHENMFWYRQDPGLGLRLIYFSYDVKMKEKGDIPEGYSVSREKKERFSLILESASTNQTSMYLCASSPQTGVSNLPQHFGDGTRLSIL.

This clonotype was seen repeatedly, ten times or more. The chain carries TRBV5-5 and TRBJ2-7; 9 bases fit TRBD1. Per germline, CDR1 SGHKS and CDR2 YYEKEE (reference sequence). CDR3 size: 15 residues. J lost 8 bases, V lost 0 bases, and 9 bases had no gene match. The CDR3 protein is CASSLAPGQGGKQYF. CDR3 nucleotides: TGTGCCAGCAGCTTGGCCCCGGGACAGGGAGGAAAGCAGTACTTC.

Notes on this clonotype: With a much larger clone just one base away, this may be a read error. The chain joins TRBV3-1 to TRBJ2-1, with a possible D match to TRBD1 (6 bases). Germline CDR1 and CDR2: LGHDT and YNNKEL (reference sequence). With 3 bases removed from V and 0 bases from J, the gap between germline ends came to 12 bases. The CDR3 length is 16 residues. As DNA, the CDR3 is TGTGCCAGCAGCCACTCAGGGGATCCCTCCTACAATGAGCAGTTCTTC. Protein sequence: CASSHSGDPSYNEQFF.

This clonotype was detected many times. V gene TRBV5-1 combines with J gene TRBJ1-6; no clear D gene. CDR1 SGHRS and CDR2 YFSETQ come from the germline V gene. The V end lost 0 bases, the J end lost 5 bases, and 12 bases lay between the germline ends. CDR3 length: 16 amino acids. The CDR3, as DNA: TGCGCCAGCAGCTTGGAACTTCTACAGAATAATTCACCCCTCCACTTT. The encoded protein is CASSLELLQNNSPLHF.

This clonotype was detected ten times or more. The CDR3 spells CASSVGTLNTEAFF. Written as DNA, the CDR3 is TGTGCCAGCAGTGTGGGGACCTTGAACACTGAAGCTTTCTTT. V gene TRBV7-9 combines with J gene TRBJ1-1; a weak D match, TRBD1 (5 bases). This CDR3 contains 14 residues. The V and J ends lost 6 bases and 0 bases respectively, with 11 bases between them. Germline CDR1 reads SEHNR; CDR2 reads FQNEAQ (reference sequence).

This clonotype was found many times. The genes are TRBV15 and TRBJ2-7; TRBD2 might be the D (7 bases). The CDR3 is 16 amino acids. Germline CDR1 and CDR2: LNHNV and YYDKDF (reference sequence). V shed 0 bases and J shed 6 bases, with 18 bases lying between them. DNA for the CDR3: TGTGCCACCAGCAGAGATCCCAACCAACGGGGGGCCGAGCAGTACTTC. It yields the protein CATSRDPNQRGAEQYF.

This clonotype was detected only a few times. The CDR3 sequence is CASSSSSLTAGDGNEQFF. Written as DNA, the CDR3 is TGCGCCAGCAGCTCTTCCTCCCTGACCGCGGGAGATGGCAATGAGCAGTTCTTC. The chain joins TRBV5-1 to TRBJ2-1; the match to TRBD2 covers 7 bases. The CDR3 is 18 residues long. V trimming: 3 bases; J trimming: 6 bases; junction bases outside the gene matches: 18. Germline values: CDR1 SGHRS, CDR2 YFSETQ.

This clonotype was seen just once. The DNA of the CDR3 is TGTGCCAGCAGTTCAAAAGCGGGGAATCAGCCCCAGCATTTT. This sequence encodes CASSSKAGNQPQHF. This sequence joins TRBV12-3 or TRBV12-4 and TRBJ1-5; no definite D call. The CDR3 contains 14 residues. Trimming took off 4 bases at V and 4 bases at J, with 11 bases between the two ends.

V gene TRBV20-1 combines with J gene TRBJ2-3; D is unresolved. Germline V gene lookup returns CDR1 DFQATT and CDR2 SNEGSKA (reference sequence). V lost 6 bases, J lost 4 bases, and 14 bases lay in between. The CDR3 covers 13 residues. The CDR3 DNA is TGCAGTGCCCTTCCGGGTGTAGCAGATACGCAGTATTTT. Amino acid sequence: CSALPGVADTQYF.

In its sample, this clonotype was seen many times. This rearrangement joins TRBV12-5 to TRBJ2-7, with D possibly being TRBD2 (5 bases). V lost 0 bases and J lost 3, with 15 bases in between. Germline values: CDR1 LGHNT, CDR2 FRNRAP. The CDR3 totals 16 residues. CDR3 sequence reads: CASGLVRGGSGYEQYF. DNA of the CDR3: TGTGCTAGTGGTTTGGTCCGGGGTGGGAGCGGCTACGAGCAGTACTTC. Full variable domain (outside the CDR3, taken from reference TRBV12-5 and TRBJ2-7): DARVTQTPRHKVTEMGQEVTMRCQPILGHNTVFWYRQTMMQGLELLAYFRNRAPLDDSGMPKDRFSAEMPDATLATLKIQPSEPRDSAVYFCASGLVRGGSGYEQYFGPGTRLTVT.

In the case of this clonotype: A much larger clonotype is one base distant, so this may be a read error. V gene TRBV20-1 combines with J gene TRBJ2-7; possibly TRBD1 or TRBD2 for D (5 bases each). CDR1 is DFQATT and CDR2 is SNEGSKA in the germline V gene (reference sequence). This CDR3 is built from 13 residues. Trimming stripped 1 base from V and 9 bases from J, with 16 bases between. The CDR3 bases are TGCAGTGCTAGAGCCGAAGGGACCCTTTGGCAGTACTTC. This translates into CSARAEGTLWQYF.

This clonotype has just a few counts. The chain combines TRBV20-1 with TRBJ2-2, with 8 nucleotides matching TRBD1. The germline CDR1 and CDR2 sequences are DFQATT and SNEGSKA (reference sequence). The CDR3 runs 14 residues. Unmatched junction bases numbered 6, after V lost 5 bases and J lost 4 bases. The CDR3 spells CSAETGVGTGELFF. The CDR3 region has the DNA TGCAGTGCTGAGACAGGGGTCGGCACCGGGGAGCTGTTTTTT.

With regard to this clonotype: Being one base from a much bigger clone, this may be a read error. The V and J genes are TRBV6-1 and TRBJ2-7, with 11 bases fitting TRBD2. Germline CDR1 is MNHNS and CDR2 is SASEGT. CDR3 length: 15 residues. J was trimmed by 7 bases and V by 5 bases; bases with no gene match: 10. The CDR3 sequence: CASSPTSGAYNEQYF. The CDR3 DNA reads TGTGCCAGCAGTCCGACTAGCGGGGCCTACAATGAGCAGTACTTC.

Notes on this clonotype: A junction end diverges from the germline sequence, so it may reflect a read error. The chain uses TRBV29-1 and TRBJ2-7; 8 positions agree with TRBD1. Per germline, CDR1 SQVTM and CDR2 ANQGSEA. The CDR3 loop spans 14 amino acids. This CDR3 reads CSVAVDRDSCEQYF. CDR3 nucleotides: TGCAGCGTTGCGGTGGACAGGGACTCCTGCGAGCAGTACTTC.

This clonotype showed up many times. The chain links TRBV29-1 to TRBJ2-5, with 7 nucleotides matching TRBD1. Looked up from germline, CDR1 is SQVTM and CDR2 is ANQGSEA. The CDR3 has 12 residues. Unmatched junction bases numbered 3, after V lost 5 bases and J lost 3 bases. CDR3 region: CSVLTGEETQYF. The CDR3, as DNA: TGCAGCGTTTTAACAGGGGAAGAGACCCAGTACTTC.

This clonotype has a single count. The J gene is TRBJ1-2, the V gene TRBV9; D is perhaps TRBD1 (5 bases). This CDR3 contains 14 residues. Trimming left V 0 bases short and J 4 bases short, with 10 bases between. CDR1 is SGDLS, CDR2 YYNGEE, per germline. For the CDR3, the DNA is TGTGCCAGCAGCGTAGGGGGCGGCCCCTATGGCTACACCTTC. Translating it yields CASSVGGGPYGYTF. Filled out from reference TRBV9 and TRBJ1-2, the complete variable domain reads DSGVTQTPKHLITATGQRVTLRCSPRSGDLSVYWYQQSLDQGLQFLIQYYNGEERAKGNILERFSAQQFPDLHSELNLSSLELGDSALYFCASSVGGGPYGYTFGSGTRLTVV.

The chain is built from TRBV20-1 and TRBJ2-7; 7 nucleotides agree with TRBD1. The germline gives CDR1 DFQATT, CDR2 SNEGSKA (reference sequence). The J segment lost 2 bases and the V segment lost 6 bases, leaving 7 bases of the junction unmatched. The CDR3 totals 13 residues. The CDR3 nucleotides are TGCAGTGCCCCCCGGGACAGTACCTACGAGCAGTACTTC. Translation gives CSAPRDSTYEQYF.

This clonotype was observed many times. V usage is TRBV4-2 and J usage is TRBJ2-1, with 11 nucleotides matching TRBD2. The length of the CDR3 is 15 residues. With 5 bases clipped from V and 8 bases from J, the junction kept 8 bases outside the gene matches. Germline V gene sequence: CDR1 LGHNA, CDR2 YNFKEQ. CDR3 sequence reads: CASSKYSGGADEQFF. The DNA of the CDR3 is TGTGCCAGCAGCAAATATAGCGGGGGGGCAGATGAGCAGTTCTTC.

This clonotype was observed many times. The chain recombines TRBV5-1 with TRBJ2-3, with a tentative D call TRBD2 (6 bases). Between the trimmed V and J ends, which lost 5 bases and 3 bases, there was a span of 19 bases. This CDR3 is built from 16 residues. Germline V lookup: CDR1 SGHRS, CDR2 YFSETQ. The CDR3 DNA sequence: TGCGCCAGCAGTCACACTAGCTCCCCTGGGACAGATACGCAGTATTTT. The encoded protein is CASSHTSSPGTDTQYF.

A single count supports this clonotype. V gene TRBV5-1 combines with J gene TRBJ2-3, with TRBD1 as a possible D gene (6 bases). Trimming cost V 2 bases and J 5 bases, with 18 bases left between them. The CDR3 sequence is 16 residues long. Germline CDR1 reads SGHRS; CDR2 reads YFSETQ. The CDR3 protein is CASSFEDAGAGDTQYF. CDR3 bases: TGCGCCAGCAGCTTCGAGGACGCAGGGGCGGGAGATACGCAGTATTTT. Supplemented by reference TRBV5-1 and TRBJ2-3, the full variable domain reads KAGVTQTPRYLIKTRGQQVTLSCSPISGHRSVSWYQQTPGQGLQFLFEYFSETQRNKGNFPGRFSGRQFSNSRSEMNVSTLELGDSALYLCASSFEDAGAGDTQYFGPGTRLTVL.